These 7 T cell receptor beta chains were all obtained from the same sample, sequenced in a study of blood T cell repertoires in COVID-19. Measured with immunoSEQ multiplex PCR; TCRdb has only the in-frame clones, and not every one. The sample has 300,000 to 400,000 clones, roughly 90% seen once. Sequencing was done on a sample of peripheral blood. These receptors were collected from a young woman with COVID-19, enrolled during active disease.

The chain uses TRBV4-2 and TRBJ2-3; tentatively, D is TRBD2 (5 bases). CDR3 length: 16 amino acids. Germline V lookup: CDR1 LGHNA, CDR2 YNFKEQ. The V end was cut by 4 bases, the J end by 2 bases, with 16 bases between. Here the CDR3 reads CASSPSASRDTDTQYF. As DNA, the CDR3 is TGTGCCAGCAGCCCTTCGGCTAGCAGAGACACAGATACGCAGTATTTT.

The rearrangement uses TRBV7-9 and TRBJ1-1; the D gene is possibly TRBD1 (5 bases). CDR3 length: 13 residues. Looked up from germline, CDR1 is SEHNR and CDR2 is FQNEAQ (reference sequence). The V end lost 8 bases, the J end lost 4 bases, and 14 bases lay between the germline ends. CDR3 sequence: CASLPRGGTEAFF. DNA of the CDR3: TGTGCCAGCTTACCGCGCGGGGGCACTGAAGCTTTCTTT. Full variable domain (rest looked up from reference TRBV7-9 and TRBJ1-1): DTGVSQNPRHKITKRGQNVTFRCDPISEHNRLYWYRQTLGQGPEFLTYFQNEAQLEKSRLLSDRFSAERPKGSFSTLEIQRTEQGDSAMYLCASLPRGGTEAFFGQGTRLTVV.

The chain couples TRBV7-2 to TRBJ2-1, with 10 bases fitting TRBD2. The J segment lost 4 bases and the V segment lost 4 bases, leaving 4 bases of the junction unmatched. The CDR3 contains 15 residues. Germline V gene sequence: CDR1 SGHTA, CDR2 FQGNSA. DNA of the CDR3: TGTGCCAGCAGCTCCAGCGGGGGGGTTTACAATGAGCAGTTCTTC. Its translation is CASSSSGGVYNEQFF. Full variable domain (outside the CDR3, taken from reference TRBV7-2 and TRBJ2-1): GAGVSQSPSNKVTEKGKDVELRCDPISGHTALYWYRQSLGQGLEFLIYFQGNSAPDKSGLPSDRFSAERTGGSVSTLTIQRTQQEDSAVYLCASSSSGGVYNEQFFGPGTRLTVL.

CDR3 region: CASSLGATYQPQHF. The DNA for the CDR3 is TGTGCCAGCAGCTTGGGGGCTACCTATCAGCCCCAGCATTTT. The chain uses TRBV5-6 and TRBJ1-5; unclear D gene. Germline CDR1 reads SGHDT; CDR2 reads YYEEEE. CDR3 length: 14 amino acids. V dropped 0 bases and J dropped 5 bases, with 9 bases sitting between them.

This sequence joins TRBV10-1 and TRBJ2-3; weak D call: TRBD2 (5 bases). CDR1 is WNHNN and CDR2 is SYGVQD in the germline V gene (reference sequence). This CDR3 comprises 14 residues. Trimming shortened V by 6 bases and J by 3 bases, and 13 bases separated the two germline ends. CDR3 DNA sequence: TGCGCCAGCAGCCGGACTCCGGGGACAGATACGCAGTATTTT. Protein product: CASSRTPGTDTQYF.

This sequence joins TRBV2 and TRBJ1-2; D is unresolved. The CDR3 length is 14 residues. V was pared by 6 bases and J by 0 bases, with 11 bases between. The germline V gene encodes CDR1 SNHLY and CDR2 FYNNEI. CDR3 sequence: CASRLDGANYGYTF. The CDR3 nucleotides are TGTGCCAGCAGACTTGACGGGGCTAACTATGGCTACACCTTC.

The chain links TRBV29-1 to TRBJ2-7; D possibly corresponds to TRBD1 (5 bases). This CDR3 contains 13 residues. The V gene lost 6 bases and the J gene lost 6 bases, with 18 bases spanning the gap. Germline values: CDR1 SQVTM, CDR2 ANQGSEA. The chain's CDR3 is CSVAVNVTGEQYF. CDR3 nucleotide sequence: TGCAGCGTCGCGGTTAACGTTACAGGCGAGCAGTACTTC.